One sample yielded the 24 T cell receptor beta chains listed below, sequenced in a study of beta chain features in type 1 diabetes. cDNA synthesis used the whole RNA isolate, giving expressed TCRB sequences. Method: immunoSEQ multiplex PCR; TCRdb's copy keeps in-frame clones and lacks some. Found here are around 300,000 clones, approximately 15% of them singletons; the top ten hold 6.7%. Sequencing used central memory CD4+ T cells from blood. The receptors derive from a man aged 25-45 years in good health.

At least ten counts were recorded for this clone. At one boundary the junction diverges from the germline segment, which might be a read error. The chain has TRBV9 and TRBJ1-2; 9 nucleotides agree with TRBD1. CDR3 size: 12 residues. Germline V gene data show CDR1 as SGDLS and CDR2 as YYNGEE. CDR3 sequence: CASSRTGGEISF. The DNA for the CDR3 is TGTGCCAGCAGCCGAACAGGGGGCGAAATAAGTTTC.

J is TRBJ2-1 and V is TRBV19; no firm D call. V was clipped by 3 bases and J by 12 bases, with 18 bases between them. The germline V gene has CDR1 LNHDA and CDR2 SQIVND (reference sequence). The length of the CDR3 is 14 residues. In nucleotides, the CDR3 is TGTGCCAGTAGTATGTTGGCAGCCTCTCCTTCGCAGTTCTTC. Translation gives CASSMLAASPSQFF.

This clone was picked up a small number of times. This chain links TRBV7-6 with TRBJ2-1; D remains ambiguous. Germline assignment: CDR1 SGHVS and CDR2 FNYEAQ. The CDR3 has 11 amino acids. The V and J ends lost 3 bases and 5 bases respectively, with 2 bases between them. This CDR3 reads CASSFDNEQFF. The CDR3 coding sequence is TGTGCCAGCAGCTTTGACAATGAGCAGTTCTTC.

V gene TRBV30 combines with J gene TRBJ2-3; D call uncertain. There are 12 residues in the CDR3. V was trimmed by 8 bases and J by 2 bases, leaving 11 bases between them. Looked up from germline, CDR1 is GTSNPN and CDR2 is SVGIG (reference sequence). CDR3 nucleotide sequence: TGTGCCCGGCAAAGGGACACAGATACGCAGTATTTT. This gives the protein CARQRDTDTQYF.

Here the CDR3 DNA reads TGCAGCGTTGAAGAGGAGGGACTAACTGGCTACACCTTC. Translating gives CSVEEEGLTGYTF. The chain is built from TRBV29-1 and TRBJ1-2; D is perhaps TRBD1 (5 bases). Germline V gives CDR1 SQVTM, CDR2 ANQGSEA. The CDR3 extends over 13 amino acids. V lost 0 bases to trimming and J lost 7 bases, with 12 bases between them.

The gene calls are TRBV21-1 and TRBJ1-2. TRBV21-1 is termed a pseudogene. This CDR3 has 17 residues. CDR3 region: CASTLGGQAGKRNGYTF. The CDR3 region has the DNA TGTGCCAGCACCCTGGGGGGCCAGGCAGGAAAAAGGAATGGCTACACCTTC.

This sequence joins TRBV6-6 and TRBJ1-2, with 10 bases identical to TRBD1. This CDR3 has 16 residues. Per the germline V gene, CDR1 is MNHNY and CDR2 is SVGAGI (reference sequence). V was clipped by 0 bases and J by 7 bases; unmatched bases: 8. CDR3 DNA: TGTGCCAGCAGTTACTCCCGGAGGGGACAGGGGACTGGCTACACCTTC. It translates to CASSYSRRGQGTGYTF.

This chain connects TRBV29-1 to TRBJ2-2, with TRBD1 matching over 11 bases. V shed 6 bases, J shed 4 bases, and the junction held 4 bases outside the gene matches. The length of the CDR3 is 14 residues. Germline-derived CDR1 and CDR2 are SQVTM and ANQGSEA. Here the CDR3 DNA reads TGCAGCGTCGGACAGGGGGCGTCCACCGGGGAGCTGTTTTTT. Its protein is CSVGQGASTGELFF.

The chain couples TRBV6-5 to TRBJ1-2; weak D call: TRBD1 (5 bases). The V and J ends lost 7 bases and 7 bases respectively, with 19 bases between them. This CDR3 has 14 amino acids. Germline V gene sequence: CDR1 MNHEY, CDR2 SVGAGI. CDR3 in amino acids: CASTDSRVRGGYTF. CDR3 nucleotides: TGTGCCAGCACAGATAGCAGGGTACGGGGTGGCTACACCTTC.

This clone was recorded a few times. J is TRBJ2-2 and V is TRBV6-6; maybe TRBD2 (5 bases). The V and J ends lost 10 bases and 2 bases respectively, with 8 bases between them. CDR1 is MNHNY and CDR2 is SVGAGI in the germline V gene (reference sequence). The CDR3 extends over 12 amino acids. The CDR3 spells CATEDNTGELFF. CDR3 bases: TGTGCCACGGAGGATAACACCGGGGAGCTGTTTTTT.

Only a few counts were recorded for this clone. The genes are TRBV10-3 and TRBJ2-7; 7 bases are a match to TRBD1. Per the germline V gene, CDR1 is ENHRY and CDR2 is SYGVKD. The CDR3 is made up of 12 amino acids. The junction had 6 bases not matched to a gene; V was cut back by 10 bases and J by 3 bases. The CDR3 loop is CATLGTDYEQYF. In nucleotides, the CDR3 is TGTGCCACCCTCGGGACAGACTACGAGCAGTACTTC.

This clone was observed a handful of times. The chain has TRBV9 and TRBJ1-2; D is unresolved. The CDR3 totals 15 residues. V lost 0 bases, J lost 3 bases, and 12 bases lay in between. The germline CDR1 and CDR2 sequences are SGDLS and YYNGEE. This CDR3 is CASSVVPDGDYGYTF. DNA of the CDR3: TGTGCCAGCAGCGTAGTTCCGGACGGAGACTATGGCTACACCTTC.

The chain uses TRBV9 and TRBJ1-2; a weak D match, TRBD1 (6 bases). CDR1 is SGDLS, CDR2 YYNGEE, per germline. V was pared by 0 bases and J by 7 bases, with 13 bases between. The CDR3 runs to 14 residues. DNA for the CDR3: TGTGCCAGCAGCGTAGTCTCCGGGGGCGGTGGCTACACCTTC. Translated, it gives CASSVVSGGGGYTF. The variable domain in full, with the rest retrieved from reference TRBV9 and TRBJ1-2, is DSGVTQTPKHLITATGQRVTLRCSPRSGDLSVYWYQQSLDQGLQFLIQYYNGEERAKGNILERFSAQQFPDLHSELNLSSLELGDSALYFCASSVVSGGGGYTFGSGTRLTVV.

Many counts were recorded for this clone. At one of its ends the junction is not consistent with the germline gene, which may arise from a read error. V is TRBV19 and J is TRBJ2-1, with 8 positions matching TRBD1. CDR3 length: 12 amino acids. Germline CDR1 LNHDA, CDR2 SQIVND (reference sequence). CDR3 amino acids: CASSTRTGSPLF. The CDR3 DNA sequence: TGTGCCAGTAGTACCCGGACAGGGTCCCCTCTCTTC. Together with reference TRBV19 and TRBJ2-1, the CDR3 gives the full variable domain: DGGITQSPKYLFRKEGQNVTLSCEQNLNHDAMYWYRQDPGQGLRLIYYSQIVNDFQKGDIAEGYSVSREKKESFPLTVTSAQKNPTAFYLCASSTRTGSPLFGPGTRLTVL.

This chain links TRBV21-1 with TRBJ2-1; TRBD2, the table's D call, was not compared with the DNA. TRBV21-1 is designated a pseudogene. The CDR3 runs 17 residues. The CDR3 is CASSQNSGGASYNEQFF. The CDR3 DNA follows: TGTGCCAGCAGCCAAAATAGCGGGGGGGCTTCCTACAATGAGCAGTTCTTC.

This clone was seen at least ten times. The chain is built from TRBV7-2 and TRBJ2-4; possibly TRBD2 for D (6 bases). There are 14 residues in the CDR3. Trimming cost V 1 base and J 9 bases, with 13 bases left between them. Germline CDR1 SGHTA, CDR2 FQGNSA. The CDR3 is CASSLGTSSVIQYF. The CDR3 DNA is TGTGCCAGCAGCTTAGGGACCTCTAGCGTCATTCAGTACTTC.

The genes are TRBV5-6 and TRBJ1-2; 7 bases map to TRBD1. V dropped 0 bases and J dropped 8; count of bases not matched to a gene: 4. CDR1 and CDR2 from the germline V gene are SGHDT and YYEEEE. The CDR3 spans 13 residues. CDR3 residues: CASSLGQGLGYTF. The CDR3 nucleotides are TGTGCCAGCAGCTTGGGACAGGGTCTCGGCTACACCTTC.

The chain uses TRBV2 and TRBJ1-1; D remains unclear. V lost 2 bases to trimming and J lost 3 bases, with 13 bases between them. The germline gives CDR1 SNHLY, CDR2 FYNNEI. The CDR3 is made up of 15 amino acids. The CDR3 DNA reads TGTGCCAGCAGTGAACTTGGCTTACGCGACACTGAAGCTTTCTTT. Residues: CASSELGLRDTEAFF.

This chain links TRBV27 with TRBJ2-5; the match to TRBD2 covers 10 bases. This CDR3 contains 16 residues. The V gene's germline CDR1 is MNHEY and CDR2 SMNVEV (reference sequence). V dropped 6 bases and J dropped 3; count of bases not matched to a gene: 10. This CDR3 reads CASRGDGLAVKETQYF. Here the CDR3 DNA reads TGTGCCAGCAGGGGGGACGGACTAGCGGTGAAAGAGACCCAGTACTTC.

This clone was recorded a few times. V and J are TRBV6-1 and TRBJ2-2, with 7 bases that match TRBD1. Germline V gives CDR1 MNHNS, CDR2 SASEGT. After removal of 7 bases from V and 2 bases from J, the junction contained 7 bases not matched to a gene. The CDR3 is 15 amino acids. The CDR3 is CASMLTGVNTGELFF. CDR3 sequence (DNA): TGTGCCAGCATGCTTACAGGGGTTAACACCGGGGAGCTGTTTTTT.

This clone was detected a few times. V gene TRBV7-3 combines with J gene TRBJ1-2, with 7 bases fitting TRBD1. Trimming cost V 5 bases and J 6 bases; bases outside gene matches: 3. The CDR3 has 12 residues. Germline-derived CDR1 and CDR2 are SGHTA and FQGTGA. CDR3 nucleotide sequence: TGTGCCAGCAGCCTCCAGGGGGATGGCTACACCTTC. Translating gives CASSLQGDGYTF.

The chain links TRBV2 to TRBJ1-4; a weak D match, TRBD1 (6 bases). Germline CDR1 SNHLY, CDR2 FYNNEI. Trimming removed 7 bases from V and 1 base from J, with 13 bases in between. CDR3 length: 15 residues. CDR3 amino acids: CASTWQGQTNEKLFF. The DNA for the CDR3 is TGTGCCAGCACCTGGCAGGGGCAAACTAATGAAAAACTGTTTTTT.

Worth noting for this clone: Other DNA sequences in the sample encode the same CDR3. V gene TRBV9 combines with J gene TRBJ2-1, with TRBD2 as a possible D gene (5 bases). In germline, CDR1 is SGDLS, CDR2 YYNGEE. V gave up 4 bases and J gave up 1 base, with 12 bases separating them. This CDR3 comprises 15 residues. CDR3 sequence: CASSPREKSYNEQFF. The CDR3, as DNA: TGTGCCAGCAGCCCAAGGGAGAAGTCCTACAATGAGCAGTTCTTC. Full variable domain (remainder filled in from reference TRBV9 and TRBJ2-1): DSGVTQTPKHLITATGQRVTLRCSPRSGDLSVYWYQQSLDQGLQFLIQYYNGEERAKGNILERFSAQQFPDLHSELNLSSLELGDSALYFCASSPREKSYNEQFFGPGTRLTVL.

In its sample, this clone was seen a few times. The rearrangement joins TRBV6-5 to TRBJ2-4; D is ambiguous. Per the germline V gene, CDR1 is MNHEY and CDR2 is SVGAGI. This CDR3 region has 14 residues. V lost 9 bases, J lost 1 base, and 13 bases lay in between. CDR3 sequence: CARPDSWAKNIQYF. In DNA, the CDR3 is TGTGCCAGACCAGACTCATGGGCCAAAAACATTCAGTACTTC.